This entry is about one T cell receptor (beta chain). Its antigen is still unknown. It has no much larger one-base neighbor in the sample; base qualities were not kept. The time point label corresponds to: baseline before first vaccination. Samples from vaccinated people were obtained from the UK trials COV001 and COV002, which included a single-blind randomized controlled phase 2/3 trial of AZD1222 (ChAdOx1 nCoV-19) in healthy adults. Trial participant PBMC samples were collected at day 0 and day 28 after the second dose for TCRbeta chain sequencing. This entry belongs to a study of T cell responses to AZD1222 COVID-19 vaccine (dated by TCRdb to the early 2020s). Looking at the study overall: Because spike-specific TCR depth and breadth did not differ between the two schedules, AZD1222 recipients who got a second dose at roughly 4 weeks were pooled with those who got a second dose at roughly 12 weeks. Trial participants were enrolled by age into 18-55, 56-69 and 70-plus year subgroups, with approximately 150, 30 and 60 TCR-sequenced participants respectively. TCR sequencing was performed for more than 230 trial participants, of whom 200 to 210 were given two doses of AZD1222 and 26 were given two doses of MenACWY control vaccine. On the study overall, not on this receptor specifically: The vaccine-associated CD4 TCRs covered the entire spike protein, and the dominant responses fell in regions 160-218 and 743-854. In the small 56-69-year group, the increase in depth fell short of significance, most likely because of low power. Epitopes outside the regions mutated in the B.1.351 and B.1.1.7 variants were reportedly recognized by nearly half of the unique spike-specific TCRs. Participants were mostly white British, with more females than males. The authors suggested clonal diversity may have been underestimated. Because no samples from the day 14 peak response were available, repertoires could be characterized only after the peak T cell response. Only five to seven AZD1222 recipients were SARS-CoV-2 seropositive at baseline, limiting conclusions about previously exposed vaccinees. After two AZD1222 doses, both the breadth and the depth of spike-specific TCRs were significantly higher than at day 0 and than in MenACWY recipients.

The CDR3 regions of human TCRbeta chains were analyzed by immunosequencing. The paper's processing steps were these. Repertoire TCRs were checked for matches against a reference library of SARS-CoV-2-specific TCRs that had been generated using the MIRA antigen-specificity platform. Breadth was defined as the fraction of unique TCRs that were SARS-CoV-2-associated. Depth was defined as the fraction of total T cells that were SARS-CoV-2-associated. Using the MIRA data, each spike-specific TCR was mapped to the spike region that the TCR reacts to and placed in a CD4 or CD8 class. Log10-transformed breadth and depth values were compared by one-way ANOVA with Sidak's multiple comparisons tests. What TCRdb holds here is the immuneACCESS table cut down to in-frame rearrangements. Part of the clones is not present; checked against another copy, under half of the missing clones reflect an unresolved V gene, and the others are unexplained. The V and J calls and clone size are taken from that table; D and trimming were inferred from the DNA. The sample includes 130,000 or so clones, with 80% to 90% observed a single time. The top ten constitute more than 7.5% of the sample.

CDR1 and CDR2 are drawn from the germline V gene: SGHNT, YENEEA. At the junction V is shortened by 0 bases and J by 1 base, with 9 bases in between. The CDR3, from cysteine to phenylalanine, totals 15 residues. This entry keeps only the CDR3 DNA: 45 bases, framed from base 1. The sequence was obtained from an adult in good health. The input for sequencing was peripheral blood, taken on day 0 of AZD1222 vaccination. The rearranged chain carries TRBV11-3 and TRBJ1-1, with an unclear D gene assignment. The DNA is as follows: TGTGCCAGCAGCTTAGATCGGCCCTCGAACACTGAAGCTTTCTTT. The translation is CASSLDRPSNTEAFF.